The entry below describes one T cell receptor (beta chain). Using immunoSEQ multiplex PCR, the repertoire was profiled, and TCRdb retains in-frame clones only, with some absent. Of 150,000 to 160,000 clones listed, more than 80% are singletons. CDR3 length equals 15 residues. Looked up from germline, CDR1 is ENHRY and CDR2 is SYGVKD. V was pared by 10 bases and J by 0 bases, with 5 bases of the junction left unmatched. This sample was taken from a study of blood T cell repertoires in COVID-19. The receptor comes from a woman between 40 and 50 years old with acute or convalescent COVID-19. The gene calls are TRBV10-3 and TRBJ2-1, with TRBD2 matching over 11 bases. The sample taken for sequencing was peripheral blood. CDR3 in DNA: TGTGCCACCCAGACTAGCGGGGACTCCTACAATGAGCAGTTCTTC. Amino acid sequence: CATQTSGDSYNEQFF.